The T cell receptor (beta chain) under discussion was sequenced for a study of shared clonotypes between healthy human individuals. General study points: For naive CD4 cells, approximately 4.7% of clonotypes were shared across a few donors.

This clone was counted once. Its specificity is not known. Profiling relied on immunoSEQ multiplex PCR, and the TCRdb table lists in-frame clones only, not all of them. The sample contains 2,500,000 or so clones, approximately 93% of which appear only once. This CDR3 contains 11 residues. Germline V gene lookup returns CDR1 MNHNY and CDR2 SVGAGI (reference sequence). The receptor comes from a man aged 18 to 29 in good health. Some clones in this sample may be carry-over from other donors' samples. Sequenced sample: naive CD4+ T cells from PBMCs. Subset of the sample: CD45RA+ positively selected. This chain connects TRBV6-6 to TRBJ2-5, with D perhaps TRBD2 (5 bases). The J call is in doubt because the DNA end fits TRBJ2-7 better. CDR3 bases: TGTGCCACCCCGAGGAGGTACGAGCAGTACTTC. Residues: CATPRRYEQYF.